This TCR beta chain was sequenced during a study of identifying expanded T cells in peripheral blood. Points from the study as a whole: Variance in clone template counts between approximately 2-week samples significantly increased with total template count across all healthy donors. Differentially abundant clones: 0.95 to 1.5 between replicates, just under 17 at about 13 days, 19 to 20 at four.

Collection occurred without any documented infections or immune events in donors. V was trimmed by 1 base and J by 7 bases, leaving 10 bases between them. The CDR3 is made up of 13 amino acids. Germline CDR1 LNHNV, CDR2 YYDKDF (reference sequence). Assay: immunoSEQ multiplex PCR; the TCRdb copy retains only in-frame clones and omits some. The sample includes some 93,000 clones, approximately 85% of them seen just once. As regards this clone: Its antigen is not identified.

The sequence was collected from a person aged 18 to 70 in good health. Sequenced material: blood. The chain couples TRBV15 to TRBJ1-2; possibly TRBD1 for D (5 bases). The CDR3 spells CATSRAGKGGYTF. CDR3 bases: TGTGCCACCAGCAGAGCAGGGAAGGGTGGCTACACCTTC.